This TCR beta chain emerged from a study of shared clonotypes between healthy human individuals (dated by TCRdb to 2020 to 2021). Notes on the research overall: The cohort comprised a couple of women and a few men aged 18 to 49 years. For each donor, three plates each were used for CD4 naive and CD4 memory, two plates were used for CD8 naive, and one plate was used for CD8 memory. To estimate repertoire size and how much clonotypes are shared between individuals, the study performed deep sequencing of blood TCR repertoires from a few healthy adults. To increase sequencing depth and limit assay-specific biases, different laboratories used diverse techniques to prepare libraries and sequence TCR repertoires. Between about 0.94 and 8.9 billion PBMCs per donor were obtained by leukapheresis.

Using the deep immunoSEQ assay, TCR CDR3 regions were amplified from genomic DNA by multiplex PCR. For each cell subset, the extracted genomic DNA was distributed evenly across all wells of several immunoSEQ 96-well plates, and each plate served as one replicate. For sorted subsets, approximately 210 ng of genomic DNA, equivalent to around 30,000 T cell genomes, went into each replicate PCR. Purified libraries were quantified with a Qubit 3.0 fluorometer, sized on a Bioanalyzer 2100, and re-quantified with the KAPA Library Quantification kit. A separate single-read 150-cycle Illumina NextSeq 550 flow cell was used to sequence each immunoSEQ 96-well plate. Under the source paper's analysis protocol: Because the immunoSEQ output held only junctional sequences and lacked quality scores, the filtering could not match the filtering applied to full-length reads. Sequences were annotated with PyIR, a Python wrapper for IgBLAST v1.9, and V/J genes and CDR3 were assigned using IMGT germline references. Reads were filtered out if the reads had weak V/J assignments (E-value above 1e-6), no CDR3, stop codons, out-of-frame junctions, or ambiguous translated residues. V3J clonotypes were defined as sequences sharing an identical inferred V gene, J gene, and CDR3 amino acid sequence. Percentage overlap between repertoires was computed as shared unique clonotypes divided by the size of the smaller repertoire. Repertoire richness was assessed with RTK rarefaction, the Chao1 estimator, and Recon v2.1 estimates of unobserved clonotypes. OLGA was used to compute generation probabilities for all TCRbeta clonotypes that the gDNA method yielded from a few donors. TCRdb stores this immuneACCESS table with in-frame sequences only. Part of the clones is absent; in the studies checked, under half of the shortfall reflects unresolved V genes, and no reason is known for the rest. V and J calls and clone size are copied from that table; D and trimming were computed from the DNA. Within this sample are millions of clones, with over 85% of them counted one time only. The ten largest make up 0.1% to 0.15% of the sample.

With regard to this clone: The specificity of this receptor is unknown. No much larger clone is present one base from it, and per-base qualities are unavailable.

Sequences MNHNS (CDR1) and SASEGT (CDR2) are obtained from the germline V gene. V and J are truncated by 5 bases and 7 bases respectively, leaving an intervening sequence of 12 bases. The CDR3 starts with the cysteine, ends with the phenylalanine, and has 13 residues. Solely the CDR3 DNA is kept, with 39 bases framed from the first base. The investigation overall reported the following: Naive subsets generally had larger estimated clonotype richness than memory subsets did. When four donors were compared, the shared fraction of clonotypes was around 4.6% for naive CD4, roughly 3.4% for naive CD8, roughly 2.5% for memory CD4, and 0.35% to 0.4% for memory CD8. Because the study included a small number of donors, the genetic and exposure-history diversity represented was limited. Based on pairwise subsampling, the degree of clonotype sharing among donors was expected to be affected by sequencing depth. Rarefaction of sorted-subset datasets indicated incomplete sequencing despite the large sequencing depth. Higher generation probabilities were observed for clonotypes shared by all four sorted-subset donors than for non-shared clonotypes. Only blood was sampled, and tissue TCR repertoires likely differ from those in blood.

Healthy HIV-negative adults with no recently reported acute infections or vaccinations were included as donors. All donors were Caucasian adults living in Nashville, Tennessee, USA. CD4+ T cells were enriched by magnetic negative selection, after which naive cells were positively selected on CD45RA and the negative fraction was taken as the memory subset. Blood was collected by leukapheresis, and PBMCs were isolated by Ficoll-Histopaque density gradient centrifugation and then cryopreserved in liquid nitrogen vapor phase. Analytical flow cytometry was used to check the purity and quantity of each magnetically sorted T cell population. Each sorted fraction had its genomic DNA isolated and then quantified by UV absorbance on a Nanodrop 2000c.

The receptor was derived from a man aged 18 to 30 in good health. What was sequenced was naive CD4+ T cells sorted from blood. This specimen's cell subset or site label, per the study, means: CD45RA+ positively selected. The chain links TRBV6-1 with TRBJ2-1; the D gene is unclear. The DNA is as follows: TGTGCCAGCAGTCTATATGGGTTGAATGAGCAGTTCTTC. Its protein product is CASSLYGLNEQFF.